Below, 23 T cell receptor beta chains from the same sample are listed, as sequenced in a study of beta chain features in type 1 diabetes. Study-level results: Type 1 diabetes patients had TCRB CDR3s that were shorter (moderately but significantly so) in all four CD4+ subsets.

Every isolated RNA sample was fully reverse transcribed, so sequencing captured expressed TCRB transcripts. Generated by immunoSEQ multiplex PCR, the TCRdb table keeps only in-frame clones and is missing some. Found here are hundreds of thousands of clones, about an eighth of them singletons; the top ten hold 0.02% to 0.025%. These receptors lack a known antigen. The sample consisted of naive CD4+ T cells from blood. These receptors were taken from a man aged 18 to 29 with type 1 diabetes.

V usage is TRBV30 and J usage is TRBJ1-2, with a tentative D call TRBD1 (5 bases). Germline V gene sequence: CDR1 GTSNPN, CDR2 SVGIG (reference sequence). The CDR3 length is 14 residues. Trimming stripped 7 bases from V and 0 bases from J, with 15 bases between. The CDR3 loop reads CAYGVWGANYGYTF. CDR3 DNA sequence: TGTGCCTATGGAGTATGGGGGGCTAACTATGGCTACACCTTC. The entire variable domain, with the rest obtained from reference TRBV30 and TRBJ1-2, is as follows: SQTIHQWPATLVQPVGSPLSLECTVEGTSNPNLYWYRQAAGRGLQLLFYSVGIGQISSEVPQNLSASRPQDRQFILSSKKLLLSDSGFYLCAYGVWGANYGYTFGSGTRLTVV.

As concerns this clone: The junction departs from the called germline gene at one end, perhaps through a read error. J is TRBJ1-5 and V is TRBV19; a weak D match, TRBD1 (6 bases). Germline CDR1 is LNHDA and CDR2 is SQIVND (reference sequence). CDR3 size: 15 residues. The CDR3 reads CASSMSGAGNQLQHF. The CDR3 DNA follows: TGTGCCAGTAGTATGTCGGGGGCAGGCAATCAGCTCCAGCATTTT.

V usage is TRBV10-3 and J usage is TRBJ1-1, with D possibly being TRBD1 (6 bases). Trimming pared 5 bases from V and 6 bases from J, leaving 13 bases between. CDR3 length: 13 amino acids. Germline CDR1 is ENHRY and CDR2 is SYGVKD. CDR3 in amino acids: CAISTQGMAEAFF. Here the CDR3 DNA reads TGTGCCATCAGTACCCAGGGGATGGCTGAAGCTTTCTTT.

The chain carries TRBV7-9 and TRBJ2-3; D gene uncertain. CDR3 length: 15 amino acids. CDR1 is SEHNR, CDR2 FQNEAQ, per germline (reference sequence). V dropped 0 bases and J dropped 0 bases, with 7 bases sitting between them. CDR3 in amino acids: CASSLAPSSTDTQYF. In DNA, the CDR3 is TGTGCCAGCAGCTTAGCCCCTAGTAGCACAGATACGCAGTATTTT.

This clone was seen only a few times. Other DNA sequences within the sample encode an identical CDR3. This rearrangement joins TRBV27 to TRBJ1-2; no definite D call. V shed 3 bases and J shed 8 bases, with 10 bases lying between them. The germline V gene has CDR1 MNHEY and CDR2 SMNVEV (reference sequence). This CDR3 is 12 amino acids long. The CDR3: CASSLAGGGYTF. DNA of the CDR3: TGTGCCAGCAGTTTGGCAGGTGGGGGCTACACCTTC.

This clone has just a few counts. CDR3 in DNA: TGTGCCAGCCGACGACAGGGGAGCTCCTACGAGCAGTACTTC. It translates to CASRRQGSSYEQYF. V and J are TRBV2 and TRBJ2-7, with TRBD1 matching 8 bases. The CDR3 loop spans 14 amino acids. CDR1 and CDR2 (germline): SNHLY, FYNNEI. Trimming removed 8 bases from V and 0 bases from J; junction bases left unmatched: 6.

This clone showed up just a few times. The genes are TRBV10-3 and TRBJ1-1; D gene unclear. Germline V gives CDR1 ENHRY, CDR2 SYGVKD. The CDR3 runs to 12 residues. Trimming removed 11 bases from V and 8 bases from J, with 18 bases in between. The CDR3 protein is CAVRNGGEEAFF. The DNA of the CDR3 is TGTGCCGTACGAAACGGTGGGGAGGAAGCTTTCTTT.

This clone was recorded a few times. V and J are TRBV5-4 and TRBJ2-5, with 11 nucleotides matching TRBD2. This CDR3 is built from 15 residues. Germline lookup yields CDR1 SGHNT and CDR2 YYREEE (reference sequence). V trimming: 4 bases; J trimming: 5 bases; junction bases outside the gene matches: 7. This CDR3 is CASSLTSGGRETQYF. The CDR3 bases are TGTGCCAGCAGCCTTACTAGCGGGGGAAGGGAGACCCAGTACTTC.

The rearrangement links TRBV6-1 to TRBJ1-2; no reliable D call. CDR1 is MNHNS, CDR2 SASEGT, per germline. The CDR3 extends over 15 amino acids. V dropped 3 bases and J dropped 6 bases, with 17 bases sitting between them. DNA of the CDR3: TGTGCCAGCAGTGACCCGACTCCGACTTGGGATGGCTACACCTTC. Its translation: CASSDPTPTWDGYTF.

The chain combines TRBV10-3 with TRBJ1-1; D is possibly TRBD1 (5 bases). This CDR3 region has 13 residues. Trimming left V 3 bases short and J 11 bases short, with 16 bases between. Germline V gene sequence: CDR1 ENHRY, CDR2 SYGVKD. The CDR3 region has the DNA TGTGCCATCAGTGAATTGCAGGGAAACGGGGCTTTCTTT. It codes for CAISELQGNGAFF.

The chain is built from TRBV29-1 and TRBJ2-2; 12 positions agree with TRBD1. This CDR3 spans 16 amino acids. CDR1 is SQVTM, CDR2 ANQGSEA, per germline. The V gene end was trimmed by 4 bases and the J gene end by 5 bases; junction bases not matched to a gene: 8. CDR3 sequence: CSVVGTGGFWTGELFF. CDR3 sequence (DNA): TGCAGCGTTGTGGGGACAGGGGGCTTTTGGACCGGGGAGCTGTTTTTT.

This clone was observed many times. The chain carries TRBV10-3 and TRBJ2-1, with a possible D match to TRBD1 (6 bases). Germline V gene data show CDR1 as ENHRY and CDR2 as SYGVKD. The CDR3 totals 13 residues. Trimming cost V 3 bases and J 8 bases, with 11 bases left between them. CDR3 region: CAISDAQGYEQFF. CDR3 coding DNA: TGTGCCATCAGTGATGCACAGGGCTATGAGCAGTTCTTC.

This chain's CDR3 is CAWSVGPRETQYF. CDR3 nucleotides: TGTGCCTGGAGTGTTGGTCCCCGGGAGACCCAGTACTTC. V usage is TRBV30 and J usage is TRBJ2-5; no reliable D call. Germline values: CDR1 GTSNPN, CDR2 SVGIG (reference sequence). V lost 0 bases and J lost 5, with 10 bases in between. This CDR3 has 13 amino acids.

This clone was detected only a few times. The chain has TRBV6-1 and TRBJ2-5, with TRBD1 matching 7 bases. The V segment lost 7 bases and the J segment 3 bases; nucleotides outside the gene matches: 11. CDR3 size: 15 residues. Germline V gene lookup returns CDR1 MNHNS and CDR2 SASEGT. The CDR3 protein is CASNPGTAQEETQYF. The CDR3 coding sequence is TGTGCCAGCAACCCCGGGACAGCCCAGGAAGAGACCCAGTACTTC.

This clone has just a few counts. This chain joins TRBV18 and TRBJ2-7; no definite D call. This CDR3 is 13 amino acids long. Trimming pared 6 bases from V and 1 base from J, leaving 10 bases between. Germline V gene sequence: CDR1 KGHSH, CDR2 LQKENI. This CDR3 reads CASSLTGSYEQYF. The CDR3, as DNA: TGTGCCAGCTCCCTGACGGGTTCCTACGAGCAGTACTTC.

This clone was detected a few times. The chain is built from TRBV7-9 and TRBJ2-1; D tentatively reads TRBD1 or TRBD2 (6 bases each). The CDR3 covers 12 residues. CDR1 and CDR2 from the germline V gene are SEHNR and FQNEAQ (reference sequence). With 1 base removed from V and 14 bases from J, the gap between germline ends came to 12 bases. The DNA of the CDR3 is TGTGCCAGCAGCTTAGAGGGGGGTCTGGAGTTCTTC. Translation gives CASSLEGGLEFF.

The rearrangement uses TRBV10-3 and TRBJ1-1; tentative D call: TRBD1 (6 bases). The CDR3 consists of 13 residues. Germline V gives CDR1 ENHRY, CDR2 SYGVKD. Trimming cost V 11 bases and J 1 base, with 14 bases left between them. CDR3 loop: CAVARQENTEAFF. CDR3 DNA sequence: TGTGCCGTCGCTAGACAGGAGAACACTGAAGCTTTCTTT.

This clone was detected a few times. This chain uses TRBV7-9 with TRBJ2-7; TRBD1 might be the D (5 bases). The CDR3 has 18 amino acids. Between the trimmed V and J ends, which lost 3 bases and 3 bases, there was a span of 24 bases. Germline loops: CDR1 SEHNR, CDR2 FQNEAQ (reference sequence). CDR3 bases: TGTGCCAGCAGCTTTTTCCCCCAGGACACCCGGCCCCTCTACGAGCAGTACTTC. Translation gives CASSFFPQDTRPLYEQYF.

This clone was seen a few times. The CDR3 nucleotides read TGTGCCTGGAGCCTAGCGGGGGGCACCTACGAGCAGTACTTC. Amino acids: CAWSLAGGTYEQYF. The genes are TRBV30 and TRBJ2-7; 11 bases line up with TRBD2. The CDR3 has 14 residues. The ends lost 3 bases at V and 2 bases at J; junction bases unmatched: 3. In germline, CDR1 is GTSNPN, CDR2 SVGIG (reference sequence).

The chain couples TRBV18 to TRBJ2-6; 10 positions agree with TRBD1. The CDR3 covers 18 residues. Per germline, CDR1 KGHSH and CDR2 LQKENI. V trimming: 5 bases; J trimming: 1 base; junction bases outside the gene matches: 8. The DNA of the CDR3 is TGTGCCAGCTCAAGCGGGACAGGGGTTTCGTCTGGGGCCAACGTCCTGACTTTC. It encodes CASSSGTGVSSGANVLTF.

The chain uses TRBV5-4 and TRBJ1-2; D is possibly TRBD1 (5 bases). V was trimmed by 4 bases and J by 6 bases, leaving 19 bases between them. Looked up from germline, CDR1 is SGHNT and CDR2 is YYREEE (reference sequence). CDR3 length: 15 residues. Written as DNA, the CDR3 is TGTGCCAGCAGCCCAACCCAATTGGGGGGTCATGGCTACACCTTC. Residues: CASSPTQLGGHGYTF.

The V call is TRBV18, the J call TRBJ2-5; 10 positions match TRBD2. V shed 3 bases, J shed 1 base, and the junction held 8 bases outside the gene matches. CDR1 is KGHSH, CDR2 LQKENI, per germline. The CDR3 covers 17 residues. DNA for the CDR3: TGTGCCAGCTCACCTGGACTAGCGGCACCATTCCAAGAGACCCAGTACTTC. Amino acid sequence: CASSPGLAAPFQETQYF.

Details on this clone: Other DNA sequences in the same sample also yield this CDR3. The chain is built from TRBV6-5 and TRBJ2-5, with D perhaps TRBD1 (6 bases). CDR1 and CDR2 from the germline V gene are MNHEY and SVGAGI. Between the trimmed V and J ends, which lost 0 bases and 2 bases, there was a span of 10 bases. The CDR3 extends over 15 amino acids. The CDR3: CASSYSRGTQETQYF. CDR3 coding DNA: TGTGCCAGCAGTTACTCTAGGGGGACACAAGAGACCCAGTACTTC.